This TCR beta chain was captured by sequencing in a study of T and B cells in COVID-19 patients. About the study: Comorbidities linked to unfavorable COVID-19 outcome were present in about 90% of the roughly 20 active-infection patients. The study's findings and limits: In COVID-19 patients, T cell receptor beta variable and joining gene use was reportedly strongly skewed.

Blood genomic DNA input for TRB amplification was about 240-500 ng. The V end lost 6 bases, the J end lost 2 bases, and 17 bases lay between the germline ends. This CDR3 spans 15 amino acids. CDR1 is SGHNT and CDR2 is YENEEA in the germline V gene. Remarks on this clonotype: What it binds is unknown.

Multiplex PCR with BIOMED2 TRB-A/B primer pools amplified TRB rearrangements. TCRdb re-called the multiplex PCR reads through MiXCR, storing one row per CDR3 protein. The sample includes approximately 3,000 distinct CDR3 sequences, roughly 26% of them seen just once. The sequenced sample was blood. The TCR sequence derives from a human donor with active COVID-19. The genes are TRBV11-3 and TRBJ2-7; D is perhaps TRBD2 (6 bases). In nucleotides, the CDR3 is TGTGCCAGCAGATATACAGCGGGCCGAACCTACGAGCAGTACTTC. Encoded protein: CASRYTAGRTYEQYF. The variable domain in full, with the rest retrieved from reference TRBV11-3 and TRBJ2-7, is EAGVVQSPRYKIIEKKQPVAFWCNPISGHNTLYWYLQNLGQGPELLIRYENEEAVDDSQLPKDRFSAERLKGVDSTLKIQPAELGDSAVYLCASRYTAGRTYEQYFGPGTRLTVT.